One and the same sample provided the 6 T cell receptor beta chains below, sequenced in a study of T cell responses to AZD1222 COVID-19 vaccine. The table came from immunoSEQ multiplex PCR; TCRdb's copy has only in-frame clones and leaves some out. Of 120,000 to 150,000 clones in the sample, about 86% were seen once. Sequences were derived from peripheral blood, sampled 28 days after the second AZD1222 dose. All receptors derive from an adult who received the AZD1222 COVID-19 vaccine.

The chain recombines TRBV11-2 with TRBJ1-1; D is unresolved. The CDR3 consists of 15 residues. Deletions cut 0 bases from V and 4 bases from J, with 12 bases between. Per the germline V gene, CDR1 is SGHAT and CDR2 is FQNNGV. The CDR3 is CASSLERARSTEAFF. CDR3 nucleotide sequence: TGTGCCAGCAGCTTAGAAAGGGCTAGGAGCACTGAAGCTTTCTTT. Complete variable domain (other parts from reference TRBV11-2 and TRBJ1-1): EAGVAQSPRYKIIEKRQSVAFWCNPISGHATLYWYQQILGQGPKLLIQFQNNGVVDDSQLPKDRFSAERLKGVDSTLKIQPAKLEDSAVYLCASSLERARSTEAFFGQGTRLTVV.

The genes are TRBV6-6 and TRBJ2-3; TRBD2 agrees at 9 bases. The CDR3 totals 16 residues. V shed 0 bases, J shed 1 base, and the junction held 2 bases outside the gene matches. Looked up from germline, CDR1 is MNHNY and CDR2 is SVGAGI (reference sequence). CDR3 sequence reads: CASSYSIAGGTDTQYF. In DNA form, the CDR3 reads TGTGCCAGCAGTTACTCGATAGCGGGGGGCACAGATACGCAGTATTTT.

A remark on this clone: An end of the junction differs from the germline gene, which may be a read error. J is TRBJ1-1 and V is TRBV30; tentative D call: TRBD1 (5 bases). This CDR3 is built from 13 residues. Germline V gives CDR1 GTSNPN, CDR2 SVGIG (reference sequence). CDR3 nucleotide sequence: TGTGCCTGGAGTGGGACACCGAACACTGAAGTTTTCTTT. Protein sequence: CAWSGTPNTEVFF.

This clone was found a few times. The chain couples TRBV2 to TRBJ1-1; TRBD1 aligns across 11 bases. Germline V gives CDR1 SNHLY, CDR2 FYNNEI. This CDR3 region has 18 residues. V gave up 1 base and J gave up 1 base; unmatched junction bases: 8. CDR3 amino acids: CASSEGRTGGWKNTEAFF. The DNA for the CDR3 is TGTGCCAGCAGTGAAGGTCGGACAGGGGGCTGGAAGAACACTGAAGCTTTCTTT.

Here the CDR3 DNA reads TGTGCCAGCAGCCCCGGCGGTTCGCTAGCGACCGGGGAGCTGTTTTTT. Translation: CASSPGGSLATGELFF. This chain connects TRBV5-4 to TRBJ2-2; D is perhaps TRBD2 (6 bases). The CDR3 sequence is 16 residues long. Per the germline V gene, CDR1 is SGHNT and CDR2 is YYREEE (reference sequence). Trimming removed 4 bases at V and 5 bases at J, with 18 bases between.

CDR3 amino acids: CASSDSSSGDLGEQFF. As DNA, the CDR3 is TGTGCCAGCAGTGACTCTTCTAGCGGGGACCTAGGTGAGCAGTTCTTC. The chain is built from TRBV6-4 and TRBJ2-1; TRBD2 matches 9 bases. The germline CDR1 and CDR2 sequences are MRHNA and SNTAGT. This CDR3 has 16 amino acids. J was trimmed by 9 bases and V by 0 bases; bases with no gene match: 9.